Shown below are 9 T cell receptor beta chains from a single sample sequenced in a study of T-cell memory formation after mild COVID-19. MiXCR, run by TCRdb on the 5' RACE reads, gives a single entry per CDR3 protein. The data contain roughly 450,000 distinct CDR3 sequences, roughly 18% of them singletons. Input material: PBMCs or a T cell subset sorted from them (not recorded which). Receptor source: an adult woman who had mild COVID-19 (a few samples of this study predate the infection). Cell type and time point are not known.

V gene TRBV20-1 combines with J gene TRBJ2-3; 8 positions match TRBD2. The length of the CDR3 is 16 residues. Germline V CDR1 and CDR2: DFQATT, SNEGSKA (reference sequence). With V trimmed by 1 base and J by 4 bases, 10 bases remained unmatched. The CDR3 DNA reads as TGCAGTGCTAGAGGGTATTACGGGAGGGCCTCAGATACGCAGTATTTT. Protein product: CSARGYYGRASDTQYF.

V gene TRBV5-6 combines with J gene TRBJ1-1; D remains unclear. V lost 1 base and J lost 1, with 11 bases in between. Germline loops: CDR1 SGHDT, CDR2 YYEEEE. The CDR3 totals 15 residues. The CDR3 DNA follows: TGTGCCAGCAGCTTGTCCCGGGCGGGGAACACTGAAGCTTTCTTT. Its protein is CASSLSRAGNTEAFF.

This clonotype appeared a few times. The chain carries TRBV27 and TRBJ2-2; 9 bases match TRBD2. Trimming at V came to 3 bases and at J to 5 bases, leaving 7 bases not matched to a gene. Germline V gene data show CDR1 as MNHEY and CDR2 as SMNVEV (reference sequence). The length of the CDR3 is 16 residues. This CDR3 is CASSFKAAGGTGELFF. The CDR3 DNA reads TGTGCCAGCAGTTTTAAGGCAGCGGGAGGAACCGGGGAGCTGTTTTTT.

This chain joins TRBV7-9 and TRBJ2-7, with TRBD1 identical over 7 bases. Germline V gene data show CDR1 as SEHNR and CDR2 as FQNEAQ (reference sequence). CDR3 length equals 15 residues. V was pared by 5 bases and J by 1 base, with 8 bases of the junction left unmatched. CDR3 sequence (DNA): TGTGCCAGCAGCCGATCCCGGACAGGTTCCTACGAGCAGTACTTC. Translated, it gives CASSRSRTGSYEQYF.

The chain joins TRBV29-1 to TRBJ2-7; D call uncertain. CDR1 and CDR2 from the germline V gene are SQVTM and ANQGSEA. The CDR3 is made up of 11 amino acids. Trimming removed 5 bases from V and 0 bases from J, with 5 bases in between. The CDR3 here is CSVSRSYEQYF. The CDR3 nucleotides are TGCAGCGTTAGCCGCTCCTACGAGCAGTACTTC.

Comment on this clonotype: A much larger clone is a single base away; this may be a read error. V is TRBV6-2 or TRBV6-3 and J is TRBJ2-2, with D possibly being TRBD1 or TRBD2 (5 bases each). V was cut by 10 bases and J by 3 bases, with 12 bases left in between. The germline V gene has CDR1 MNHEY and CDR2 SVGEGT. This CDR3 comprises 13 residues. The DNA of the CDR3 is TGTGCCATACGGGGCCATTACACCGGGGAGCTGTTTTTT. Translation: CAIRGHYTGELFF.

This clonotype was observed a handful of times. The J gene is TRBJ2-7, the V gene TRBV15; TRBD2 aligns across 12 bases. Trimming took 5 bases from V and 5 from J; bases not matched to a gene: 7. This CDR3 region has 15 residues. Germline V gene lookup returns CDR1 LNHNV and CDR2 YYDKDF (reference sequence). CDR3: CATSSRLAGVHEQYF. CDR3 DNA sequence: TGTGCCACCAGCTCTCGACTAGCGGGAGTACACGAGCAGTACTTC.

Many counts were recorded for this clonotype. V gene TRBV12-3 or TRBV12-4 combines with J gene TRBJ1-5; a possible D gene is TRBD1 (6 bases). The CDR3 sequence is 12 residues long. Trimming took off 6 bases at V and 6 bases at J, with 9 bases between the two ends. The CDR3 DNA reads as TGTGCCAGCAGAAAGGGGGGTCAGCCCCAGCATTTT. It specifies CASRKGGQPQHF.

The chain carries TRBV5-5 and TRBJ2-7; D is ambiguous. The CDR3 extends over 13 amino acids. V was shortened by 3 bases and J by 4 bases, with 11 bases between the two germline ends. Germline V CDR1 and CDR2: SGHKS, YYEKEE (reference sequence). CDR3 residues: CASSWGFEYEQYF. The CDR3 DNA sequence: TGTGCCAGCAGCTGGGGATTTGAGTACGAGCAGTACTTC.